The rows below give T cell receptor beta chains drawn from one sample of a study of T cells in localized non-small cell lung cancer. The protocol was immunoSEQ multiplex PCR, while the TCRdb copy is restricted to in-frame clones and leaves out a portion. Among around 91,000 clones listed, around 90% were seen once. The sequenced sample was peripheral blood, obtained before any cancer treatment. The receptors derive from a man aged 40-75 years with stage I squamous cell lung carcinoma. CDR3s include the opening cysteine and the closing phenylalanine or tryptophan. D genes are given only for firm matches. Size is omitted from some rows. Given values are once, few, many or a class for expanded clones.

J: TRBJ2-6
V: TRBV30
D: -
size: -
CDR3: CAWGPLGSTGANVLTF
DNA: TGTGCCTGGGGACCACTGGGGTCTACGGGGGCCAACGTCCTGACTTTC

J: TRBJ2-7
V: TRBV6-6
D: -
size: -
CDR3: CASSYMTGTYEQYF
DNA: TGTGCCAGCAGTTACATGACCGGGACCTACGAGCAGTACTTC

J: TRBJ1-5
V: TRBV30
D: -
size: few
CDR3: CAWTEQGYQPQHF
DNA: TGTGCCTGGACGGAACAGGGCTATCAGCCCCAGCATTTT

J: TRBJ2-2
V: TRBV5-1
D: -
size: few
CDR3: CASSPWGDTGELFF
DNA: TGCGCCAGCAGCCCCTGGGGAGACACCGGGGAGCTGTTTTTT

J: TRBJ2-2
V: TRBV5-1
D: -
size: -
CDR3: CASSLEQGHTGELFF
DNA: TGCGCCAGCAGCTTGGAGCAGGGACACACCGGGGAGCTGTTTTTT

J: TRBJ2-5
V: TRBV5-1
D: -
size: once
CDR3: CASSDGWETQYF
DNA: TGCGCCAGCAGCGACGGGTGGGAGACCCAGTACTTC

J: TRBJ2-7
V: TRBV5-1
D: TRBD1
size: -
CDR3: CASSLEGQGAGEQYF
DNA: TGCGCCAGCAGCTTGGAGGGACAGGGGGCAGGAGAGCAGTACTTC

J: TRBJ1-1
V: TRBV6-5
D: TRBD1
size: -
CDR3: CASRPPTGPAFF
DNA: TGTGCCAGCAGACCCCCGACAGGGCCAGCTTTCTTT

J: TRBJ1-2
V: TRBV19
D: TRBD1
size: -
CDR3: CASSINRGISHYGYTF
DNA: TGTGCCAGTAGTATTAACAGGGGCATCTCTCACTATGGCTACACCTTC

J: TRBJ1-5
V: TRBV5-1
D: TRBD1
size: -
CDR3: CASSLAGPGGVEGQPQHF
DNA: TGCGCCAGCAGCTTGGCCGGGCCAGGGGGCGTGGAGGGGCAGCCCCAGCATTTT

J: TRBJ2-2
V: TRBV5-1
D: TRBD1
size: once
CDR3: CASTSGGADTGELFF
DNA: TGCGCCAGCACCTCAGGGGGCGCAGACACCGGGGAGCTGTTTTTT

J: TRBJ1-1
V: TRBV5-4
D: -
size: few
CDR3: CASSLRVGNTEAFF
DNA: TGTGCCAGCAGCCTTCGGGTCGGGAACACTGAAGCTTTCTTT

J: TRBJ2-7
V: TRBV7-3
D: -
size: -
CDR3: CASGSIGHMEQYF
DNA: TGTGCCAGCGGTAGTATAGGACACATGGAGCAGTACTTC

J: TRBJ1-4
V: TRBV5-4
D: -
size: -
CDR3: CASSLSRDRLMAEKLFF
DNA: TGTGCCAGCAGCTTGTCCCGGGACCGTCTCATGGCTGAAAAACTGTTTTTT

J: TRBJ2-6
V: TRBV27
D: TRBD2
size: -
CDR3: CASSLTRGRGANVLTF
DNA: TGTGCCAGCAGTTTAACCCGCGGGAGGGGGGCCAACGTCCTGACTTTC

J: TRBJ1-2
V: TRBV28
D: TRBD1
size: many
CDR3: CASRSPGGSNGYTF
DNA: TGTGCCAGCAGATCCCCAGGGGGCTCAAATGGCTACACCTTC

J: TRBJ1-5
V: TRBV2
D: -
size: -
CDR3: CASKGLNNQPQHF
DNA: TGTGCCAGCAAGGGATTGAACAATCAGCCCCAGCATTTT

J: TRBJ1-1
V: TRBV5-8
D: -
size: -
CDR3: CASSLGLSGGTTEAFF
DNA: TGTGCCAGCAGCTTGGGTTTGTCGGGGGGAACCACTGAAGCTTTCTTT

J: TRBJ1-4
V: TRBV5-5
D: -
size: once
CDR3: CASSLLLTGSGKLFF
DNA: TGTGCCAGCAGCCTCCTTCTCACAGGGTCTGGAAAACTGTTTTTT

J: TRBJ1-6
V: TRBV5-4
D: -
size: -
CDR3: CASSTGPRLYSPLHF
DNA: TGCGCCAGCAGCACCGGGCCCCGGTTATATTCACCCCTCCACTTT

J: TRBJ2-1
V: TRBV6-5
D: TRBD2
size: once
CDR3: CASSYDRAGGPRKQFF
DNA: TGTGCCAGCAGTTACGATAGGGCGGGGGGGCCCCGAAAGCAGTTCTTC

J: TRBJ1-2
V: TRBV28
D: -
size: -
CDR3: CASWSGSSYGYTF
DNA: TGTGCCAGCTGGTCCGGAAGTTCTTATGGCTACACCTTC

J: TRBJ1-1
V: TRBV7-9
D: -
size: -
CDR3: CASSLQNTEAFF
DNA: TGTGCCAGCAGCTTACAGAACACTGAAGCTTTCTTT

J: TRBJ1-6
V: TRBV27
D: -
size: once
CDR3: CASSFGGISSPLHF
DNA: TGTGCCAGCAGTTTTGGAGGGATCAGTTCACCCCTCCACTTT

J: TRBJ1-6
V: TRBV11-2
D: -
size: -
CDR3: CASSYPGNSPLHF
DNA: TGTGCCAGCAGCTACCCAGGGAATTCACCCCTCCACTTT

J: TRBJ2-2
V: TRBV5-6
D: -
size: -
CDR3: CASSLGPTSTGELFF
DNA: TGTGCCAGCAGCTTGGGACCAACCAGCACCGGGGAGCTGTTTTTT

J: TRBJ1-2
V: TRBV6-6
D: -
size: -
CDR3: CASSDPRGQGYGYTF
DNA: TGTGCCAGCAGCGATCCGCGGGGGCAAGGCTATGGCTACACCTTC

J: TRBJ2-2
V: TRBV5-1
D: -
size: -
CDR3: CASSLDLNTGELFF
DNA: TGCGCCAGCAGCTTGGATCTGAACACCGGGGAGCTGTTTTTT

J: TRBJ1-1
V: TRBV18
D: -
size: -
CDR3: CASSTEYGQAFF
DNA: TGTGCCAGCTCCACCGAATACGGACAAGCTTTCTTT

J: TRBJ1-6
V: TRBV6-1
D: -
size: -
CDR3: CASRADRLYNSPLHF
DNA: TGTGCCAGCAGGGCTGACAGGTTATATAATTCACCCCTCCACTTT

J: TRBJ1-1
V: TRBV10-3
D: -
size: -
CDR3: CAISKHQVGWNTEAFF
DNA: TGTGCCATCAGCAAGCACCAGGTAGGGTGGAACACTGAAGCTTTCTTT

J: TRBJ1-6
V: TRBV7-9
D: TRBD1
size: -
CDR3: CASSADRGINSPLHF
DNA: TGTGCCAGCAGCGCGGACAGGGGCATTAATTCACCCCTCCACTTT

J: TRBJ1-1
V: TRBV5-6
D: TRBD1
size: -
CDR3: CASSSTGGISTEAFF
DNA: TGTGCCAGCAGCTCTACAGGGGGCATCAGTACTGAAGCTTTCTTT

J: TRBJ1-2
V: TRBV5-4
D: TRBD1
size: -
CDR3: CASSLGGDRTAINYGYTF
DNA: TGTGCCAGCAGCTTGGGAGGGGACAGAACTGCCATTAACTATGGCTACACCTTC

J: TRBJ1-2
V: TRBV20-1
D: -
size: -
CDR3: CSASRVGGYTF
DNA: TGCAGTGCTAGTAGGGTCGGTGGCTACACCTTC

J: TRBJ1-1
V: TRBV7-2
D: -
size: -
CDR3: CASSLNPSHMNTEAFF
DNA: TGTGCCAGCAGCTTAAATCCCAGTCACATGAACACTGAAGCTTTCTTT

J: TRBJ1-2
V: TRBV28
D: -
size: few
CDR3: CASRQQGRGGYTF
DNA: TGTGCCAGCAGGCAACAGGGTAGAGGTGGCTACACCTTC

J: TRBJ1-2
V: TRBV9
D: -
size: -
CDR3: CASSARTGGKYGYTF
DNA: TGTGCCAGCAGCGCCCGGACGGGCGGGAAATATGGCTACACCTTC

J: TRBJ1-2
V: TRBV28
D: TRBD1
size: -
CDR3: CASSFYRGRGGYTF
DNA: TGTGCCAGCAGTTTCTACAGGGGTAGGGGTGGCTACACCTTC

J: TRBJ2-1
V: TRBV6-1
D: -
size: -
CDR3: CASSPGVVNEQFF
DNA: TGTGCCAGCAGTCCCGGGGTCGTCAATGAGCAGTTCTTC

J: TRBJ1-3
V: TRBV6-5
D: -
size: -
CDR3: CASNKDTRSGNTIYF
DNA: TGTGCCAGCAACAAAGACACTCGCTCTGGAAACACCATATATTTT

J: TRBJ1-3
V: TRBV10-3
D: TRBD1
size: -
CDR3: CAISAHGQGRSGNTIYF
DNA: TGTGCCATCAGTGCCCATGGACAGGGGAGATCGGGAAACACCATATATTTT